These T cell receptor beta chains were read from a single sample in a study of type 1 regulatory T cells. Their antigens are not known. MiXCR was run by TCRdb on the reads, yielding one entry per CDR3 protein. This sample has more than 60,000 distinct CDR3 sequences, with approximately 47% found just once. Source material: cultured non-Tr1 T cells, either the whole culture or a sorted T cell fraction (not recorded which). The receptors here all came from a human donor in good health. Both conserved end residues are part of each CDR3. D genes are given only for firm matches. A row's size may be missing; if present it is once, few, many or a size class.

>TRBV7-9|-|TRBD1|13|TRBJ2-1
CASSWGTAGEQFF
TGTGCCAGCAGCTGGGGGACAGCCGGCGAGCAGTTCTTC
>TRBV7-8|few|TRBD1|16|TRBJ1-2
CASSFALDRGWGGYTF
TGTGCCAGCAGCTTCGCCCTAGACAGGGGTTGGGGTGGCTACACCTTC
>TRBV20-1|-|-|14|TRBJ1-2
CSARDRRGNYGYTF
TGCAGTGCTAGAGATCGTCGGGGCAACTATGGCTACACCTTC
>TRBV6-1|-|TRBD2|16|TRBJ2-3
CASSEGRGERTDTQYF
TGTGCCAGCAGTGAAGGGCGGGGGGAACGCACAGATACGCAGTATTTT
>TRBV20-1|-|-|10|TRBJ2-1
CSGATEEQFF
TGCAGTGGCGCGACTGAGGAGCAGTTCTTC
>TRBV30|-|-|13|TRBJ1-6
CAWTGEYNSPLHF
TGTGCCTGGACTGGCGAATATAATTCACCCCTCCACTTT
>TRBV24-1|-|TRBD2|15|TRBJ2-2
CATSDLAGSTGELFF
TGTGCCACCAGTGATTTAGCGGGGAGCACCGGGGAGCTGTTTTTT
>TRBV5-4|-|-|15|TRBJ2-1
CASSMGQGLYNEQFF
TGTGCCAGCAGCATGGGACAAGGCCTCTACAATGAGCAGTTCTTC
>TRBV5-1|medium-sized|TRBD1|15|TRBJ1-5
CASSPGTGGGQPQHF
TGCGCCAGCAGCCCCGGGACAGGGGGCGGTCAGCCCCAGCATTTT
>TRBV6-5|few|-|15|TRBJ2-2
CASSRGGASTGELFF
TGTGCCAGCAGCAGAGGGGGGGCGAGTACCGGGGAGCTGTTTTTT
>TRBV10-3|many|-|15|TRBJ2-3
CAISEDGRGTDTQYF
TGTGCCATCAGTGAGGATGGGCGGGGCACAGATACGCAGTATTTT
>TRBV7-2|-|TRBD1|15|TRBJ2-5
CASSLAGTGKETQYF
TGTGCCAGCAGCTTAGCCGGGACAGGAAAAGAGACCCAGTACTTC
>TRBV28|few|-|15|TRBJ1-6
CASRKTATNNSPLHF
TGTGCCAGCAGAAAGACCGCGACAAATAATTCACCCCTCCACTTT
>TRBV5-6|-|TRBD2|14|TRBJ2-1
CASNFGGVPNEQFF
TGTGCCAGCAACTTTGGGGGGGTTCCCAATGAGCAGTTCTTC
>TRBV2|-|-|13|TRBJ2-2
CASKREHTGELFF
TGTGCCAGCAAGAGAGAACACACCGGGGAGCTGTTTTTT
>TRBV5-1|-|TRBD1|15|TRBJ1-2
CASSFDRGDYDGYTF
TGCGCCAGCAGCTTTGACAGGGGTGATTACGATGGCTACACCTTC
>TRBV9|-|TRBD1|15|TRBJ1-2
CASSARDRAYYGYTF
TGTGCCAGCAGCGCCCGGGACAGGGCGTATTATGGCTACACCTTC
>TRBV12-3/TRBV12-4|few|-|13|TRBJ1-1
CASKYQLNTEAFF
TGTGCCAGCAAGTATCAGTTGAACACTGAAGCTTTCTTT
>TRBV30|-|TRBD1|13|TRBJ1-6
CAGWTGWNSPLHF
TGTGCCGGCTGGACAGGGTGGAATTCACCCCTCCACTTT
>TRBV6-1|-|TRBD2|14|TRBJ2-5
CASKWRGGQETQYF
TGTGCCAGCAAGTGGCGGGGGGGACAAGAGACCCAGTACTTC
>TRBV12-3/TRBV12-4|-|-|17|TRBJ2-5
CASSSWGDSGRLKTQYF
TGTGCCAGCAGCTCCTGGGGGGACTCGGGGCGCCTAAAGACCCAGTACTTC
>TRBV11-1|few|-|14|TRBJ2-3
CASSPGTSTDTQYF
TGTGCCAGCAGCCCGGGGACAAGCACAGATACGCAGTATTTT
>TRBV5-4|once|-|13|TRBJ2-3
CASSRGYTDTQYF
TGTGCCAGCAGCCGAGGGTACACAGATACGCAGTATTTT
>TRBV18|few|TRBD1|14|TRBJ2-3
CASSPDRAADTQYF
TGTGCCAGCTCACCCGACAGGGCTGCAGATACGCAGTATTTT
>TRBV6-2/TRBV6-3|few|-|14|TRBJ1-1
CASSYSMEATEAFF
TGTGCCAGCAGTTACTCGATGGAGGCCACTGAAGCTTTCTTT
>TRBV10-3|few|-|18|TRBJ2-3
CAISEGSLEAINTDTQYF
TGTGCCATCAGTGAGGGCAGTCTCGAAGCAATCAACACAGATACGCAGTATTTT
>TRBV7-2|-|TRBD1|14|TRBJ1-5
CASSLRQGDQPQHF
TGTGCCAGCAGCTTACGACAGGGCGATCAGCCCCAGCATTTT